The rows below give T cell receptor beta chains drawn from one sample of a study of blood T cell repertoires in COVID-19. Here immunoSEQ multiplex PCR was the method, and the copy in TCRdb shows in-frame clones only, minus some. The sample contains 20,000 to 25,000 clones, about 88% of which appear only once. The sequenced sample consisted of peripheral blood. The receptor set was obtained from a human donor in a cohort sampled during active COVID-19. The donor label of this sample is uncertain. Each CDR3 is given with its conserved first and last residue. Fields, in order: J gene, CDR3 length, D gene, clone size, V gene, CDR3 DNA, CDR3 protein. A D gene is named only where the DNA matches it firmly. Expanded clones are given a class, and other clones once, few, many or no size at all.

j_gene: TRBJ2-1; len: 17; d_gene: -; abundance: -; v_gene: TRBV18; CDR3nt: TGTGCCAGCTCACCACCGAGTAGGCGGGGGCCTTACAATGAGCAGTTCTTC; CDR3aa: CASSPPSRRGPYNEQFF
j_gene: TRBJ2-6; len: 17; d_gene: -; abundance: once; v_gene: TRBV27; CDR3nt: TGTGCCACCAGGTTTGGGGGCGCAGGCTCTGGGGCCAACGTCCTGACTTTC; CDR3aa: CATRFGGAGSGANVLTF
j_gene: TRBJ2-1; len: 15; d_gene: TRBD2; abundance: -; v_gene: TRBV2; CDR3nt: TGTGCCAGCAGAAAGGGACTAGCGGGAATCAATGAGCAGTTCTTC; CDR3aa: CASRKGLAGINEQFF
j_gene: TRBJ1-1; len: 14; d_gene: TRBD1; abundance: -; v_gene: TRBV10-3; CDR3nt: TGTGCCATCAGTAAGGACAGGCGAGACACTGAAGCTTTCTTT; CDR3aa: CAISKDRRDTEAFF
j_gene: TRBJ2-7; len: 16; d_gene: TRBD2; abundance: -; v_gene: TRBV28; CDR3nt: TGTGCCAGCAGTTTACTGGGACTAGCGGGAGGCTACGAGCAGTACTTC; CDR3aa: CASSLLGLAGGYEQYF
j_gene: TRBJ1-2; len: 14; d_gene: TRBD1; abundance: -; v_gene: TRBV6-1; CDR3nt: TGTGCCAGCAGTGAGGGGGACAGGAACTATGGCTACACCTTC; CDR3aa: CASSEGDRNYGYTF
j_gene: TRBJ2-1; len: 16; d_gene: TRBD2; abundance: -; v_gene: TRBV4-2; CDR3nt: TGTGCCAGCAGCAACCTAGCGGGAGGAACCTACAATGAGCAGTTCTTC; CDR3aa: CASSNLAGGTYNEQFF
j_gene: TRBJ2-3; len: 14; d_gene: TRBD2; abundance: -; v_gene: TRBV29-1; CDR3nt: TGCAGCGTTGAGACTAGCGGGAGGATGGATACGCAGTATTTT; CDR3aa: CSVETSGRMDTQYF
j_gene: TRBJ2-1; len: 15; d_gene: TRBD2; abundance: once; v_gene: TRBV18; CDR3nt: TGTGCCAGCTCACCACCGTTAGCGGGAGGTCTTGAGCAGTTCTTC; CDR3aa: CASSPPLAGGLEQFF
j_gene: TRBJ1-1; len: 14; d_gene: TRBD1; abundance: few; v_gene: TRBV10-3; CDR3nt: TGTGCCATCAGTGAGGTCTCAGGGGGCCCCCTTGCTTTCTTT; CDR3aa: CAISEVSGGPLAFF
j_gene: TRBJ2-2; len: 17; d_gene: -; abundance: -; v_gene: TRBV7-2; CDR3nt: TGTGCCAGCAGCCACCTGGAAAGAGCGGGGAACACCGGGGAGCTGTTTTTT; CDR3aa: CASSHLERAGNTGELFF
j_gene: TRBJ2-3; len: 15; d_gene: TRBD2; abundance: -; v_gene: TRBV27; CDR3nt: TGTGCCAGCAGTTTAACGGCGGGAGGGCCGAATACGCAGTATTTT; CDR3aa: CASSLTAGGPNTQYF
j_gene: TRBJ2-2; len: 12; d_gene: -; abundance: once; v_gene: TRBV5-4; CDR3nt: TGTGCCAGCAGAGAGGGGGCCGGGGAGCTGTTTTTT; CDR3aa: CASREGAGELFF
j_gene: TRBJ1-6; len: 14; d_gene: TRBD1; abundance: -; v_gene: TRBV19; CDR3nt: TGTGCCAGTAGTAGGACAGGATATAATTCACCCCTCCACTTT; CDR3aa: CASSRTGYNSPLHF
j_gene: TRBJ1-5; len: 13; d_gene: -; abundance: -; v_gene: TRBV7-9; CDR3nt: TGTGCCAGCAGCTTAGTAGGGGACTGGCCCCAGCATTTT; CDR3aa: CASSLVGDWPQHF
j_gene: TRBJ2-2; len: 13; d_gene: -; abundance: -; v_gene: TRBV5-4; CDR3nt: TGTGCCAGCAGTCCCCCAATCACCGGGGAGCTGTTTTTT; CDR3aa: CASSPPITGELFF
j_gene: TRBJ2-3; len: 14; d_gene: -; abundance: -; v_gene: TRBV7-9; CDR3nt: TGTGCCAGCAGCCCGTTTAGCCGGCCAGATACGCAGTATTTT; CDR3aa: CASSPFSRPDTQYF
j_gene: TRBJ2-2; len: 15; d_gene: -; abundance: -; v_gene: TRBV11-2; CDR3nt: TGTGCCAGCAGCCTCGGGGTCCCGGGTACCGGGGAGCTGTTTTTT; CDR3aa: CASSLGVPGTGELFF
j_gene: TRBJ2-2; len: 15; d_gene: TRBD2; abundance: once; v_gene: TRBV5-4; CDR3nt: TGTGCCAGCAGCTTGGGTCGGGAGGACACCGGGGAGCTGTTTTTT; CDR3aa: CASSLGREDTGELFF
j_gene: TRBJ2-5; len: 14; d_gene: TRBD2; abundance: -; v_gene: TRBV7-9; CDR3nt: TGTGCCAGCCGGCTCGCGGGAGGTGGAGAGACCCAGTACTTC; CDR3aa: CASRLAGGGETQYF
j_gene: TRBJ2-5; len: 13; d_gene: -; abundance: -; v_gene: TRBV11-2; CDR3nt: TGTGCCAGCAGCTCGGTTCAACAAGAGACCCAGTACTTC; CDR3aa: CASSSVQQETQYF
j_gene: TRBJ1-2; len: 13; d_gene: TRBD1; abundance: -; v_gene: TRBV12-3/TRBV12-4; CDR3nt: TGTGCCAGCAGTTTAAGGGGAACAGGGGGTAATACCTTC; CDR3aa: CASSLRGTGGNTF
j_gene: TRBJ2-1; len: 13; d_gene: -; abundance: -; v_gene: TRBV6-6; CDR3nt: TGTGCCAGCAGTTATGTCCCCCTTTATGAGCAGTTCTTC; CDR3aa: CASSYVPLYEQFF
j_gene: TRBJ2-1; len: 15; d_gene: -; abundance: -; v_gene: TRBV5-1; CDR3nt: TGCGCCAGCAGTACCCAGGGACGGGACTTGGATGAGCAGTTCTTC; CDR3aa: CASSTQGRDLDEQFF
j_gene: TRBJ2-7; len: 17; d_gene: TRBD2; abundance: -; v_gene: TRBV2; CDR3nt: TGTGCCAGCAGTGAAGGCCTAGCGGGAGGGGGGAGATACGAGCAGTACTTC; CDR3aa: CASSEGLAGGGRYEQYF
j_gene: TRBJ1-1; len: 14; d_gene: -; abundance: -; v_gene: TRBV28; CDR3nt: TGTGCCAGCAGCCACCGCAGGGGTCGTGATGAAGCTTTCTTT; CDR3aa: CASSHRRGRDEAFF
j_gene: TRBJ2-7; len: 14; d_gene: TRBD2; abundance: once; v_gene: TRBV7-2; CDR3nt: TGTGCCAGCAGCTACGGGAGGCAATCCTACGAGCAGTACTTC; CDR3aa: CASSYGRQSYEQYF
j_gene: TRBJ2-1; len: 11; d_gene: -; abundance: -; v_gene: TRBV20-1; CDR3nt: TGCAGTGCATCCCCATACAATGAGCAGTTCTTC; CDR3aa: CSASPYNEQFF
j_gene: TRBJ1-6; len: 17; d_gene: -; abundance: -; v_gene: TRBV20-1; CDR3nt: TGCAGTGCTAGTGGATTGGGCAGAAGCTCCTATAATTCACCCCTCCACTTT; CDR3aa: CSASGLGRSSYNSPLHF
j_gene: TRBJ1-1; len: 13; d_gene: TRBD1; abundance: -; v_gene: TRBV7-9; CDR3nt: TGTGCCAGCAGCTTTGCAGGGGGCACTGAAGCTTTCTTT; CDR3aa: CASSFAGGTEAFF
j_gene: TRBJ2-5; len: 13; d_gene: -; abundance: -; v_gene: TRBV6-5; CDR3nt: TGTGCCAGCAGTTACCTCGGCGGGGAGACCCAGTACTTC; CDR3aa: CASSYLGGETQYF
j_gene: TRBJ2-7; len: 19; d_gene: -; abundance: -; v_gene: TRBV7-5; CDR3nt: TGTGCCAGAAGCTTCGACCCAGCCCGGACTAGCGGGAGGGCCAACGAGCAGTACTTC; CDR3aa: CARSFDPARTSGRANEQYF
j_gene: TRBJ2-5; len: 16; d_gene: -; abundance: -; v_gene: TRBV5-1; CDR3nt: TGCGCCAGCAGCTTTAAGGCAGGGGCGTCCCGAGAGACCCAGTACTTC; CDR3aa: CASSFKAGASRETQYF
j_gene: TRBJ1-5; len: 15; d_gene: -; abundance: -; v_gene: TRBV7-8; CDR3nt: TGTGCCAGCAGCCCTGGCCGTTGGGGGGAACAGCCCCAGCATTTT; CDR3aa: CASSPGRWGEQPQHF
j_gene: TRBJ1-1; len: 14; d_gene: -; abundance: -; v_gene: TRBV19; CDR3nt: TGTGCCAGTAGCACCGACAGGATCGGCACTGAAGCTTTCTTT; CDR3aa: CASSTDRIGTEAFF
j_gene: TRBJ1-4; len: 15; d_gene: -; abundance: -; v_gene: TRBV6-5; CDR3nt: TGTGCCAGCAGTCTCCCTCGGGGGGGCCGTGAAAAACTGTTTTTT; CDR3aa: CASSLPRGGREKLFF
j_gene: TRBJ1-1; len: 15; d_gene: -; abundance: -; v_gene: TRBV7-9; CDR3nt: TGTGCCAGCAGCTTAGCTGAGGGCCTGAACACTGAAGCTTTCTTT; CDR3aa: CASSLAEGLNTEAFF
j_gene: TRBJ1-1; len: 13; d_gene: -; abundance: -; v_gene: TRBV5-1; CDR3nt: TGCGCCAGCAGCCAAGGGGCGAACACTGAAGCTTTCTTT; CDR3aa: CASSQGANTEAFF
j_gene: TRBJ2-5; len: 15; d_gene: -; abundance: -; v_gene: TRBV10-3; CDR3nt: TGTGCCATCAGTGTGGGGACAACCTACCAAGAGACCCAGTACTTC; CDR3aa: CAISVGTTYQETQYF
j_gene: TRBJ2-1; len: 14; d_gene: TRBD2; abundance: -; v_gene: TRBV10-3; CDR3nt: TGTGCCACTAACGCGGTGCGGGAGAAAGCTGAGCAGTTCTTC; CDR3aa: CATNAVREKAEQFF
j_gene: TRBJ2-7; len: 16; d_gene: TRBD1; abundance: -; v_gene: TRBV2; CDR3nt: TGTGCCAGCAGTCGCCTGACAGGGGCCGGGGGTGGCGAGCAGTACTTC; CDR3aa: CASSRLTGAGGGEQYF
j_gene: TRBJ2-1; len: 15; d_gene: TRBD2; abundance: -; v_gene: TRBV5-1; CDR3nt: TGCGCCAGCAGCTTGGGGGGACTACTAGACAATGAGCAGTTCTTC; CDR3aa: CASSLGGLLDNEQFF
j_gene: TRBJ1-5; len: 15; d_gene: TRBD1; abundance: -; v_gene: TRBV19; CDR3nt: TGTGCCATCTCCGCAAGTGGGACAGACCATCAGCCCCAGCATTTT; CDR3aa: CAISASGTDHQPQHF
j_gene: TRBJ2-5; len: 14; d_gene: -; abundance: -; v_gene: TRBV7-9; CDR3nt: TGTGCCAGCAGCGCCCCGACTGGCCAAGAGACCCAGTACTTC; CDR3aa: CASSAPTGQETQYF
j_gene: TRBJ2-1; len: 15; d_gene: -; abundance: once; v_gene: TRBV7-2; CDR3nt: TGTGCCAGCAGTTCCACGGCGGCGTCCTACAATGAGCAGTTCTTC; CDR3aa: CASSSTAASYNEQFF
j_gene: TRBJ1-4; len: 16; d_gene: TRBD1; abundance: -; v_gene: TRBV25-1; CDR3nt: TGTGCCAGCAGTGACCCCCGGACAGGGGATGGGGAAAAACTGTTTTTT; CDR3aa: CASSDPRTGDGEKLFF